Each of the 27 T cell receptor beta chains below was sequenced from the same sample in a study of T cell responses to AZD1222 COVID-19 vaccine. This table comes from immunoSEQ multiplex PCR, and its TCRdb copy is limited to in-frame clones, with some not included. The sample has about 150,000 clones; less than 95% are singletons. The input for sequencing was peripheral blood, taken on day 0 of AZD1222 vaccination. Receptor source: an adult in good health.

The chain joins TRBV20-1 to TRBJ2-1; D remains unclear. V was shortened by 3 bases and J by 9 bases, with 9 bases between the two germline ends. Germline lookup yields CDR1 DFQATT and CDR2 SNEGSKA (reference sequence). This CDR3 has 11 residues. CDR3 sequence reads: CSARGSGEQFF. In DNA, the CDR3 is TGCAGTGCTAGGGGTAGTGGTGAGCAGTTCTTC.

The chain carries TRBV28 and TRBJ1-2; D is unresolved. This CDR3 region has 15 residues. V was clipped by 5 bases and J by 4 bases, with 17 bases between them. Germline-derived CDR1 and CDR2 are MDHEN and SYDVKM. In nucleotides, the CDR3 is TGTGCCAGCAGTCTCGTCACCAGCCGGAGCTATGGCTACACCTTC. Its translation is CASSLVTSRSYGYTF.

The chain carries TRBV9 and TRBJ1-6; D gene uncertain. V dropped 0 bases and J dropped 10 bases, with 8 bases sitting between them. The germline gives CDR1 SGDLS, CDR2 YYNGEE. The CDR3 extends over 13 amino acids. CDR3 in amino acids: CASSVAFDSPLHF. The CDR3 DNA reads TGTGCCAGCAGCGTAGCTTTCGACTCACCCCTCCACTTT.

This clone occurred once. The chain links TRBV10-2 to TRBJ1-6, with unresolved D. Germline V gene sequence: CDR1 WSHSY, CDR2 SAAADI. With 6 bases removed from V and 6 bases from J, the gap between germline ends came to 12 bases. CDR3 length: 14 residues. CDR3 DNA sequence: TGCGCCAGCAGGGACCCCGGACTTAATTCACCCCTCCACTTT. Protein sequence: CASRDPGLNSPLHF.

The chain recombines TRBV2 with TRBJ2-7; the D gene is possibly TRBD1 (7 bases). Germline lookup yields CDR1 SNHLY and CDR2 FYNNEI. V was clipped by 3 bases and J by 2 bases, with 14 bases between them. CDR3 size: 15 residues. This chain's CDR3 is CASSEGGQLAYEQYF. The CDR3 nucleotides read TGTGCCAGCAGTGAGGGGGGACAGCTAGCCTACGAGCAGTACTTC.

The CDR3 spells CASGGLSYEQYF. The CDR3 DNA is TGTGCCAGCGGGGGGCTATCCTACGAGCAGTACTTC. The chain uses TRBV7-9 and TRBJ2-7; D is perhaps TRBD1 or TRBD2 (6 bases each). CDR3 length: 12 residues. Trimming shortened V by 8 bases and J by 1 base, and 9 bases separated the two germline ends. Germline V lookup: CDR1 SEHNR, CDR2 FQNEAQ (reference sequence).

The rearrangement joins TRBV5-1 to TRBJ2-5, with 8 bases fitting TRBD1. Germline loops: CDR1 SGHRS, CDR2 YFSETQ. With V trimmed by 0 bases and J by 2 bases, 6 bases remained unmatched. The CDR3 extends over 16 amino acids. The CDR3 loop reads CASSLVGTGYQETQYF. CDR3 sequence (DNA): TGCGCCAGCAGCTTGGTGGGGACAGGTTATCAAGAGACCCAGTACTTC.

CDR3 sequence: CASSQAALAGDNEQFF. Here the CDR3 DNA reads TGTGCCAGCAGCCAAGCCGCGCTAGCGGGGGACAATGAGCAGTTCTTC. The chain carries TRBV4-2 and TRBJ2-1; the match to TRBD2 covers 10 bases. The CDR3 spans 16 residues. Germline V gene data show CDR1 as LGHNA and CDR2 as YNFKEQ. Losses at the gene ends were 1 base for V and 5 bases for J; bases not matched to a gene: 5.

This chain joins TRBV29-1 and TRBJ1-1; D call uncertain. V was cut by 0 bases and J by 5 bases, with 7 bases left in between. CDR3 length: 12 amino acids. The germline V gene encodes CDR1 SQVTM and CDR2 ANQGSEA. The CDR3 DNA reads as TGCAGCGTTGAAGAACTGGGGACTGAAGCTTTCTTT. As protein: CSVEELGTEAFF.

This chain connects TRBV5-1 to TRBJ2-7, with 12 bases identical to TRBD2. This CDR3 spans 18 amino acids. Per the germline V gene, CDR1 is SGHRS and CDR2 is YFSETQ. V dropped 4 bases and J dropped 0; count of bases not matched to a gene: 11. CDR3 region: CASSAGTSGSLSSYEQYF. As DNA, the CDR3 is TGCGCCAGCAGCGCCGGGACTAGCGGGTCATTAAGCTCCTACGAGCAGTACTTC.

The chain joins TRBV19 to TRBJ1-2, with 9 bases identical to TRBD1. CDR1 and CDR2 from the germline V gene are LNHDA and SQIVND (reference sequence). The CDR3 covers 13 residues. The trim removed 7 bases at V and 4 bases at J, leaving 4 bases unmatched. DNA for the CDR3: TGTGCCAGTAACCCGGGACAGGGCTATGGCTACACCTTC. This encodes CASNPGQGYGYTF.

The genes are TRBV30 and TRBJ2-7; D gene unclear. CDR1 and CDR2 from the germline V gene are GTSNPN and SVGIG (reference sequence). The CDR3 has 13 residues. Trimming left V 4 bases short and J 2 bases short, with 12 bases between. CDR3 bases: TGTGCCTGGAACCGTCAAAGCGCCTACGAGCAGTACTTC. Protein sequence: CAWNRQSAYEQYF.

This rearrangement joins TRBV19 to TRBJ1-4, with D perhaps TRBD1 (6 bases). The CDR3 totals 15 residues. Per germline, CDR1 LNHDA and CDR2 SQIVND (reference sequence). Trimming took 6 bases from V and 7 from J, leaving 18 bases between them. CDR3 sequence reads: CASRTDTGAREKLFF. The CDR3 region has the DNA TGTGCCAGTAGAACCGATACGGGGGCGCGTGAAAAACTGTTTTTT. Full variable domain (outside the CDR3, taken from reference TRBV19 and TRBJ1-4): DGGITQSPKYLFRKEGQNVTLSCEQNLNHDAMYWYRQDPGQGLRLIYYSQIVNDFQKGDIAEGYSVSREKKESFPLTVTSAQKNPTAFYLCASRTDTGAREKLFFGSGTQLSVL.

The chain links TRBV5-1 to TRBJ2-1; D is perhaps TRBD2 (7 bases). CDR3 size: 16 residues. CDR1 and CDR2 (germline): SGHRS, YFSETQ. V shed 3 bases and J shed 5 bases, with 18 bases lying between them. The CDR3 loop is CASSWGRGRAHNEQFF. DNA for the CDR3: TGCGCCAGCAGCTGGGGTAGGGGGAGGGCCCACAATGAGCAGTTCTTC.

V is TRBV5-1 and J is TRBJ2-5, with D unresolved. Germline V gives CDR1 SGHRS, CDR2 YFSETQ. CDR3 length: 14 residues. Trimming took off 4 bases at V and 5 bases at J, with 15 bases between the two ends. The CDR3: CASSPRGQSETQYF. In DNA, the CDR3 is TGCGCCAGCAGCCCCCGTGGGCAGTCGGAGACCCAGTACTTC.

This clone was seen once. The chain is built from TRBV21-1 and TRBJ1-3. TRBV21-1 is a recognized pseudogene. This CDR3 is built from 15 residues. The CDR3 nucleotides are TGTGCCAGCAGACCGGCAAATCTCTCTGGAAACACCATATATTTT. Its translation is CASRPANLSGNTIYF.

This clone was detected once. The chain recombines TRBV6-5 with TRBJ1-1; D gene ambiguous. There are 12 residues in the CDR3. Germline lookup yields CDR1 MNHEY and CDR2 SVGAGI. Between the trimmed V and J ends, which lost 4 bases and 7 bases, there was a span of 10 bases. The chain's CDR3 is CASSSPQVEAFF. The CDR3 DNA sequence: TGTGCCAGCAGTTCGCCCCAGGTTGAAGCTTTCTTT.

The chain carries TRBV4-3 and TRBJ2-7, with D perhaps TRBD1 (6 bases). CDR3 length: 16 residues. Germline values: CDR1 LGHNA, CDR2 YSLEER. Trimming took 3 bases from V and 1 from J, leaving 16 bases between them. The CDR3 nucleotides are TGCGCCAGCAGCCACTCCGCGACAGGAGAATCCTACGAGCAGTACTTC. Amino acid sequence: CASSHSATGESYEQYF.

The genes are TRBV11-2 and TRBJ2-1; the match to TRBD1 covers 7 bases. CDR3 length: 12 residues. With 5 bases clipped from V and 10 bases from J, the junction kept 5 bases outside the gene matches. The V gene's germline CDR1 is SGHAT and CDR2 FQNNGV. This CDR3 reads CASSVDRVEQFF. In DNA, the CDR3 is TGTGCCAGCAGCGTCGACAGGGTCGAGCAGTTCTTC.

The table lists this clone with a count of one. The chain is built from TRBV5-1 and TRBJ2-1, with 11 bases lining up with TRBD2. The CDR3 contains 16 residues. Germline trimming cut 3 bases from V and 4 bases from J; bases unmatched to any gene: 6. From germline, CDR1 is SGHRS and CDR2 YFSETQ. CDR3 sequence: CASSWSSGRTYNEQFF. The CDR3 DNA reads TGCGCCAGCAGCTGGTCTAGCGGGAGGACGTACAATGAGCAGTTCTTC.

The chain recombines TRBV6-5 with TRBJ1-6, with D hard to call. The ends were cut back, 8 bases at V and 3 bases at J, with 14 bases in the middle. This CDR3 spans 15 amino acids. Germline CDR1 is MNHEY and CDR2 is SVGAGI. This CDR3 reads CASVPGWNYNSPLHF. For the CDR3, the DNA is TGTGCCAGCGTACCGGGGTGGAACTATAATTCACCCCTCCACTTT.

The V call is TRBV3-1 (or the pseudogene TRBV3-2), the J call TRBJ2-7, with TRBD2 matching over 8 bases. V lost 0 bases, J lost 6 bases, and 10 bases stayed unmatched. The CDR3 has 16 residues. Germline loops: CDR1 LGHDT, CDR2 YNNKEL (reference sequence). Written as DNA, the CDR3 is TGTGCCAGCAGCCAAGATTCGGGGACTAGAGGGCGCGAGCAGTACTTC. Translated: CASSQDSGTRGREQYF.

The chain uses TRBV29-1 and TRBJ2-3, with 11 bases lining up with TRBD2. Germline V gene data show CDR1 as SQVTM and CDR2 as ANQGSEA. The CDR3 extends over 14 amino acids. V lost 6 bases to trimming and J lost 1 base; unmatched junction nucleotides: 3. CDR3 sequence reads: CSVGGLAGTDTQYF. The CDR3 nucleotides read TGCAGCGTGGGGGGACTAGCGGGCACAGATACGCAGTATTTT.

CDR3 coding DNA: TGTGCCAGCAGTTTGGGACAGGGCTCCTACGAGCAGTACTTC. Its protein product is CASSLGQGSYEQYF. The chain is built from TRBV27 and TRBJ2-7, with 9 bases matching TRBD1. There are 14 residues in the CDR3. Germline values: CDR1 MNHEY, CDR2 SMNVEV (reference sequence). V was pared by 3 bases and J by 0 bases, with 0 bases of the junction left unmatched.

The chain has TRBV9 and TRBJ2-6; 7 nucleotides match TRBD1. With 4 bases clipped from V and 0 bases from J, the junction kept 4 bases outside the gene matches. The CDR3 extends over 16 amino acids. Germline V CDR1 and CDR2: SGDLS, YYNGEE. For the CDR3, the DNA is TGTGCCAGCAGCCCGGGACAGCACTCTGGGGCCAACGTCCTGACTTTC. Translation gives CASSPGQHSGANVLTF.

The V gene is TRBV6-2 or TRBV6-3, the J gene TRBJ1-2, with 7 bases lining up with TRBD1. The CDR3 has 15 residues. V gave up 4 bases and J gave up 5 bases; unmatched junction bases: 10. Per germline, CDR1 MNHEY and CDR2 SVGEGT. The CDR3 sequence is CASSFPGGRDYGYTF. The CDR3, as DNA: TGTGCCAGCAGTTTCCCAGGGGGAAGAGATTATGGCTACACCTTC.

The chain joins TRBV6-1 to TRBJ2-4; 14 bases map to TRBD2. The CDR3 consists of 19 residues. Losses at the gene ends were 2 bases for V and 0 bases for J; bases not matched to a gene: 6. Germline lookup yields CDR1 MNHNS and CDR2 SASEGT. The CDR3 DNA reads TGTGCCAGCAGTGAAAGGGGACTAGCGGGAGTAAAAGCCAAAAACATTCAGTACTTC. The encoded protein is CASSERGLAGVKAKNIQYF.